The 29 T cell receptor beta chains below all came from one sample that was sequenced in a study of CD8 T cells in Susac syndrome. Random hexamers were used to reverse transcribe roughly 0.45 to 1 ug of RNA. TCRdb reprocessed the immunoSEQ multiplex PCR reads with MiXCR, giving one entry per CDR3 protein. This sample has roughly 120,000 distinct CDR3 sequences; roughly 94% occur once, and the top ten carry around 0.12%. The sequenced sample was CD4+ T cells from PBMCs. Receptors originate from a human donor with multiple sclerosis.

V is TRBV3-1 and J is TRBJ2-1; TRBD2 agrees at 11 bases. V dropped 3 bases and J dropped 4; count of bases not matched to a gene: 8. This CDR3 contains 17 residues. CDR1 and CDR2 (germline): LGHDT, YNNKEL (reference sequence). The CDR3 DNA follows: TGTGCCAGCAGCCAGGTCGGACTAGCGGGCCTTTACAATGAGCAGTTCTTC. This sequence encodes CASSQVGLAGLYNEQFF.

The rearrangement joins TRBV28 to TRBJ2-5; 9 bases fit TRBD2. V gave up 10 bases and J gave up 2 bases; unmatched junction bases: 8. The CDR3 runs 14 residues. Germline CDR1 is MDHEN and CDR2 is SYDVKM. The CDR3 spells CATETSGAQETQYF. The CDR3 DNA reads TGTGCCACCGAGACTAGCGGAGCTCAAGAGACCCAGTACTTC.

In DNA, the CDR3 is TGTGCCAGCAGCGCGCACAGGGGGGGCACTGAAGCTTTCTTT. It translates to CASSAHRGGTEAFF. The V and J genes are TRBV7-2 and TRBJ1-1, with 8 bases lining up with TRBD1. The germline V gene encodes CDR1 SGHTA and CDR2 FQGNSA. The CDR3 is 14 residues long. Losses at the gene ends were 5 bases for V and 4 bases for J; bases not matched to a gene: 6.

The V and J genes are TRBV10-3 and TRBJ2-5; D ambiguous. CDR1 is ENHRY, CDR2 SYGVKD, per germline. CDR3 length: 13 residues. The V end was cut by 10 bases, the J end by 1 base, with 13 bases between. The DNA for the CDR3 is TGTGCCACCAGGACGCCGGTCCAAGAGACCCAGTACTTC. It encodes CATRTPVQETQYF.

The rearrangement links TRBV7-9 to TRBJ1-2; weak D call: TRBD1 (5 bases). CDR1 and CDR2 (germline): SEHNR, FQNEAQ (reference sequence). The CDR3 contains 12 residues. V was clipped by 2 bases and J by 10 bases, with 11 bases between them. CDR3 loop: CASSLNQGVYTF. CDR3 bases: TGTGCCAGCAGCTTAAACCAAGGGGTCTACACCTTC.

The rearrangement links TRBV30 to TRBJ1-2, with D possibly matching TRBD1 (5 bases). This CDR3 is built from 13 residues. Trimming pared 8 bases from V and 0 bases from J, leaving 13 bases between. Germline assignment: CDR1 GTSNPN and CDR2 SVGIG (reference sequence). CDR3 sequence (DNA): TGTGCCGGGTTAAAAGGGGCTAACTATGGCTACACCTTC. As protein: CAGLKGANYGYTF.

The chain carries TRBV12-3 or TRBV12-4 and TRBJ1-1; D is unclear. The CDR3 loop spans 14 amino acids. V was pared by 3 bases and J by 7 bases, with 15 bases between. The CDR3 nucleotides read TGTGCCAGCAGTTTGGGGTTGTCCCCTTTTGAAGCTTTCTTT. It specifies CASSLGLSPFEAFF.

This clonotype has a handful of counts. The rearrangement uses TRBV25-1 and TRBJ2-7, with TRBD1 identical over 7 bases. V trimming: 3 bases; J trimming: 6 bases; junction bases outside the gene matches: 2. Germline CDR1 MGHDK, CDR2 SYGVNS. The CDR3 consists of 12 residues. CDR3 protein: CASSDHRGEQYF. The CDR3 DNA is TGTGCCAGCAGTGACCACAGGGGCGAGCAGTACTTC.

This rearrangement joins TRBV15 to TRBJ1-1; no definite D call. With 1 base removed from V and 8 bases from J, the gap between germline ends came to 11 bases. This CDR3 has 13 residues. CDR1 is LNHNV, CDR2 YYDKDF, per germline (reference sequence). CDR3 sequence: CATSRAKPLEAFF. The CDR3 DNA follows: TGTGCCACCAGCAGAGCCAAGCCTCTGGAAGCTTTCTTT.

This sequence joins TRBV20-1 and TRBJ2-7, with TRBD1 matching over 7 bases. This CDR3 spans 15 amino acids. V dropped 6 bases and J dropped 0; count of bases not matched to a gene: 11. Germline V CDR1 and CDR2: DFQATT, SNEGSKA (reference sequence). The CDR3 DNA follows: TGCAGTGCCGACCCTTCGACAGGGCTCTCCTACGAGCAGTACTTC. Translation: CSADPSTGLSYEQYF.

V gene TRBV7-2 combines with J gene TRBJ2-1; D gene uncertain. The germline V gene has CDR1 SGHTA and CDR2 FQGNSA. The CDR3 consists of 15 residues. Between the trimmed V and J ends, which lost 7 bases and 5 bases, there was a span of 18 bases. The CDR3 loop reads CASTPRVGWHNEQFF. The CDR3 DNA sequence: TGTGCCAGCACCCCTCGGGTAGGTTGGCACAATGAGCAGTTCTTC.

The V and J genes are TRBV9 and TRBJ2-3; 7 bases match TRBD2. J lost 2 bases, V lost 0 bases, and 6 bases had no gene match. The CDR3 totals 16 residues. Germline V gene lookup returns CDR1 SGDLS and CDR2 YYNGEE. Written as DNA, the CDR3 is TGTGCCAGCAGCGTAGAGGCTAGCGGATACACAGATACGCAGTATTTT. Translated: CASSVEASGYTDTQYF.

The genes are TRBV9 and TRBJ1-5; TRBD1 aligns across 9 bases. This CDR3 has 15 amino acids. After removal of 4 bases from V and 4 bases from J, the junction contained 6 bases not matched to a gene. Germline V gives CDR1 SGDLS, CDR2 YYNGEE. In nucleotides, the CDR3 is TGTGCCAGCAGCCCGCGGACAGGGGATAATCAGCCCCAGCATTTT. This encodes CASSPRTGDNQPQHF.

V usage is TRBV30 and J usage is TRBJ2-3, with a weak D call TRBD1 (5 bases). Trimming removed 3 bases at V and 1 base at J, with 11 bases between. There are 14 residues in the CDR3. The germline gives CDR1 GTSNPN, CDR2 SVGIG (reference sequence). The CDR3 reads CAWRDKLGTDTQYF. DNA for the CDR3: TGTGCCTGGAGGGACAAACTTGGCACAGATACGCAGTATTTT.

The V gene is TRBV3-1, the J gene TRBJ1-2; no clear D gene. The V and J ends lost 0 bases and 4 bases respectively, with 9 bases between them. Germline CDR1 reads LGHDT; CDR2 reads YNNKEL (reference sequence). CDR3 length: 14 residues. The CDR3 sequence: CASSQEVPSYGYTF. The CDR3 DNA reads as TGTGCCAGCAGCCAAGAAGTACCGTCCTATGGCTACACCTTC.

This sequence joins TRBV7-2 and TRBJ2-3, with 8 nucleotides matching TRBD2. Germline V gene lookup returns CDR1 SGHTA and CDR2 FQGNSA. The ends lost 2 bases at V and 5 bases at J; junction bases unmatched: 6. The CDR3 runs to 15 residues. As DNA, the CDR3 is TGTGCCAGCAGCTTAAGCGGGGGCCCCAAAGATACGCAGTATTTT. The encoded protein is CASSLSGGPKDTQYF.

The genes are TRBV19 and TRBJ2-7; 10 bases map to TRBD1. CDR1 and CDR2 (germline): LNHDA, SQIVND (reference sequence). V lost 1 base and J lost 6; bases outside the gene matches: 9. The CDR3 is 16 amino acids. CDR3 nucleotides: TGTGCCAGTAGTATAGGTCCAAGGACAGGGGGGATCGAGCAGTACTTC. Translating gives CASSIGPRTGGIEQYF.

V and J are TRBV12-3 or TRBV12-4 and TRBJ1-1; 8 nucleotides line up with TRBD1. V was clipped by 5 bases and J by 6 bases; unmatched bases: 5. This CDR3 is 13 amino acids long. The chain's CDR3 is CASSQGANAEAFF. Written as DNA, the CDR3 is TGTGCCAGCAGTCAGGGGGCTAACGCTGAAGCTTTCTTT.

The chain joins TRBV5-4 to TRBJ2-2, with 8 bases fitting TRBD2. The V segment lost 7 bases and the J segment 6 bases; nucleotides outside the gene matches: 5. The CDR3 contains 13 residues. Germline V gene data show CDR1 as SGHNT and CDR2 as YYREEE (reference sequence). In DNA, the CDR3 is TGTGCCAGCGGGACTAGGGTTCCCGGGGAGCTGTTTTTT. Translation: CASGTRVPGELFF.

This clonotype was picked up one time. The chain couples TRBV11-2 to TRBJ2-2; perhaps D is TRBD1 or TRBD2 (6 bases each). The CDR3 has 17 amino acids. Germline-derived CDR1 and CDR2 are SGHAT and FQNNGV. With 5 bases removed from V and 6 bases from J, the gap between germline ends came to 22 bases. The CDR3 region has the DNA TGTGCCAGCAGCCCCTACGGAAGGGGGGCCCGTCCCGGGGAGCTGTTTTTT. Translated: CASSPYGRGARPGELFF.

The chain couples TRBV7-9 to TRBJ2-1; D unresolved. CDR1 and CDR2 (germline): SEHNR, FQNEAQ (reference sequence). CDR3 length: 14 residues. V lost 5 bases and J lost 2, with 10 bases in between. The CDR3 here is CASSPRHPYNEQFF. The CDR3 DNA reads TGTGCCAGCAGCCCCAGGCACCCCTACAATGAGCAGTTCTTC.

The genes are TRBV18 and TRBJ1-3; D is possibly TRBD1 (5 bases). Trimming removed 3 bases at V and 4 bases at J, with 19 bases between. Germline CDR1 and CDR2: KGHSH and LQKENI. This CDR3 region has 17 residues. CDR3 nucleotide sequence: TGTGCCAGCTCACCGGACTCCAGAGGGACTACCGGAAACACCATATATTTT. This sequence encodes CASSPDSRGTTGNTIYF.

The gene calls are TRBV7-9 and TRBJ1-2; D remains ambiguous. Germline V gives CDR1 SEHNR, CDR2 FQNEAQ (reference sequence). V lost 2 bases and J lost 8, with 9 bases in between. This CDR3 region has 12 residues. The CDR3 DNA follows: TGTGCCAGCAGCTTACCCCTAGGGGGCTACACCTTC. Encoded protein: CASSLPLGGYTF.

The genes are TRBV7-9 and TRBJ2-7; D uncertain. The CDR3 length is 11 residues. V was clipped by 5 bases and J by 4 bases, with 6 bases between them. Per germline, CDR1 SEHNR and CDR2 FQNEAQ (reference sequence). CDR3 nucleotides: TGTGCCAGCAGCATAGAGTACGAGCAGTACTTC. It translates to CASSIEYEQYF.

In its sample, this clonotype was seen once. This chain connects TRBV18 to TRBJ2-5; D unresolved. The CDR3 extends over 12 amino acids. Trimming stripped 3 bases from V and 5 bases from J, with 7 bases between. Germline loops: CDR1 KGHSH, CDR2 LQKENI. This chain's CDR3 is CASSPGSETQYF. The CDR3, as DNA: TGTGCCAGCTCACCCGGGTCTGAGACCCAGTACTTC. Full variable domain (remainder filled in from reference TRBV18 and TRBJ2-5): NAGVMQNPRHLVRRRGQEARLRCSPMKGHSHVYWYRQLPEEGLKFMVYLQKENIIDESGMPKERFSAEFPKEGPSILRIQQVVRGDSAAYFCASSPGSETQYFGPGTRLLVL.

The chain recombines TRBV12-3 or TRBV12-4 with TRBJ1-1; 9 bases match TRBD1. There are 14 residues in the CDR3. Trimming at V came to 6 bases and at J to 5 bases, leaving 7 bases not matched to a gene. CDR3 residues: CASRPWTGETEAFF. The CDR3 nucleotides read TGTGCCAGCAGACCCTGGACAGGGGAGACTGAAGCTTTCTTT.

The CDR3 reads CASSKGRIEAAGGSYEQYF. CDR3 sequence (DNA): TGTGCCAGCAGCAAAGGACGGATAGAAGCTGCAGGGGGCTCCTACGAGCAGTACTTC. V gene TRBV7-9 combines with J gene TRBJ2-7, with 7 bases matching TRBD1. Germline CDR1 SEHNR, CDR2 FQNEAQ (reference sequence). V was clipped by 5 bases and J by 0 bases; unmatched bases: 19. The CDR3 covers 19 residues. Full variable domain (rest looked up from reference TRBV7-9 and TRBJ2-7): DTGVSQNPRHKITKRGQNVTFRCDPISEHNRLYWYRQTLGQGPEFLTYFQNEAQLEKSRLLSDRFSAERPKGSFSTLEIQRTEQGDSAMYLCASSKGRIEAAGGSYEQYFGPGTRLTVT.

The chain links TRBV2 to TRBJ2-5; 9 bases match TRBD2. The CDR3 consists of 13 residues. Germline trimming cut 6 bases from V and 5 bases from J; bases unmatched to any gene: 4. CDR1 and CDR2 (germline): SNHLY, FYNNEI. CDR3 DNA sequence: TGTGCCAGCAGACAGGGGACTAGCGAGACCCAGTACTTC. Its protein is CASRQGTSETQYF.

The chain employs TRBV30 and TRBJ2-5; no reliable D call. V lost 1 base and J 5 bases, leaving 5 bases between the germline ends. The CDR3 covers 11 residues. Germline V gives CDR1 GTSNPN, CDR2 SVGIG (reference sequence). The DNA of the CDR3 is TGTGCCTGGAGTGGTTCGGAGACCCAGTACTTC. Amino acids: CAWSGSETQYF.